This TCR beta chain appears in the sequencing data of a study of blood T cell repertoires in COVID-19. Unmatched junction bases numbered 5, after V lost 4 bases and J lost 4 bases. The V gene's germline CDR1 is SGHRS and CDR2 YFSETQ. The CDR3 is 14 amino acids. Per the original data handling: Reference gene primer amplification gave estimated nucleated cell counts. Repertoires were generated with immunoSEQ multiplex PCR, while TCRdb's copy carries only in-frame clones and drops some. That table furnishes V, J and clone size, whereas the DNA furnished D and trimming. Counted here are over 300,000 clones, 75% to 90% occurring once; the ten biggest clones make up roughly 2.3%.

Sequenced: PBMCs or T cells enriched from blood (not recorded which). This chain links TRBV5-1 with TRBJ1-1, with 9 positions matching TRBD1. This TCR was sampled from a man under 40 who had recovered from COVID-19. The CDR3: CASSRDRAGTEAFF. In DNA, the CDR3 is TGCGCCAGCAGCCGGGACAGGGCGGGCACTGAAGCTTTCTTT.